This is a list of T cell receptor beta chains from one sample in a study of T cell responses to AZD1222 COVID-19 vaccine. Assay used: immunoSEQ multiplex PCR; TCRdb lists only in-frame clones, some missing. The sample has 100,000 to 150,000 clones; around 83% are singletons. This sample comprised peripheral blood, obtained 28 days after the second AZD1222 dose. The receptors originated from an adult who received the AZD1222 COVID-19 vaccine. The CDR3 runs from the conserved cysteine through the conserved F or W. A D gene is named only where the DNA matches it firmly. Expanded clones are given a class, and other clones once, few, many or no size at all.

size: .
D: .
V: TRBV29-1
J: TRBJ1-5
CDR3: CSVETPDSNQPQHF
DNA: TGCAGCGTTGAAACCCCGGACAGCAATCAGCCCCAGCATTTT

size: .
D: .
V: TRBV19
J: TRBJ1-5
CDR3: CASSIRDGQASNQPQHF
DNA: TGTGCCAGTAGTATTCGGGACGGGCAGGCTAGCAATCAGCCCCAGCATTTT

size: .
D: .
V: TRBV28
J: TRBJ2-7
CDR3: CASSVHYEQYF
DNA: TGTGCCAGCAGTGTACACTACGAGCAGTACTTC

size: .
D: TRBD1
V: TRBV27
J: TRBJ2-5
CDR3: CASSLYGQGGGETQYF
DNA: TGTGCCAGCAGTTTATATGGACAGGGGGGCGGAGAGACCCAGTACTTC

size: .
D: .
V: TRBV6-5
J: TRBJ2-7
CDR3: CASTNGGEQYF
DNA: TGTGCCAGCACTAATGGTGGGGAGCAGTACTTC

size: .
D: .
V: TRBV7-9
J: TRBJ1-1
CDR3: CASSLEGGTSEAFF
DNA: TGTGCCAGCAGCTTAGAGGGGGGTACGTCTGAAGCTTTCTTT

size: .
D: .
V: TRBV19
J: TRBJ1-5
CDR3: CASSIRRQDSNQPQHF
DNA: TGTGCCAGTAGTATTAGACGACAGGATAGCAATCAGCCCCAGCATTTT

size: few
D: .
V: TRBV5-1
J: TRBJ2-1
CDR3: CASSLGSTNNEQFF
DNA: TGCGCCAGCAGCCTTGGTTCAACCAACAATGAGCAGTTCTTC

size: .
D: .
V: TRBV28
J: TRBJ1-2
CDR3: CASSFGGGTFDYGYTF
DNA: TGTGCCAGCAGTTTCGGGGGGGGCACCTTCGATTATGGCTACACCTTC

size: .
D: TRBD2
V: TRBV7-2
J: TRBJ2-3
CDR3: CASSLEAGGSGTDTQYF
DNA: TGTGCCAGCAGCTTAGAGGCGGGGGGCTCTGGCACAGATACGCAGTATTTT

size: .
D: .
V: TRBV4-1
J: TRBJ1-1
CDR3: CASSQEQSTEAFF
DNA: TGCGCCAGCAGCCAAGAACAGAGCACTGAAGCTTTCTTT

size: .
D: .
V: TRBV29-1
J: TRBJ2-3
CDR3: CSVRVDTQYF
DNA: TGCAGCGTTAGGGTAGATACGCAGTATTTT

size: .
D: .
V: TRBV5-1
J: TRBJ2-7
CDR3: CASSELDGLSYEQYF
DNA: TGCGCCAGCAGCGAGCTAGACGGATTATCCTACGAGCAGTACTTC

size: .
D: .
V: TRBV18
J: TRBJ1-6
CDR3: CASSPSSLGNSPLHF
DNA: TGTGCCAGCTCACCTTCCAGCCTCGGGAATTCACCCCTCCACTTT

size: .
D: TRBD2
V: TRBV7-2
J: TRBJ2-3
CDR3: CASSTTSGGATDTQYF
DNA: TGTGCCAGCAGCACCACTAGCGGGGGGGCCACAGATACGCAGTATTTT

size: .
D: .
V: TRBV4-3
J: TRBJ2-2
CDR3: CASSQIGQGTGELFF
DNA: TGCGCCAGCAGCCAAATAGGGCAAGGCACCGGGGAGCTGTTTTTT

size: .
D: .
V: TRBV2
J: TRBJ2-7
CDR3: CASGAEGPYEQYF
DNA: TGTGCCAGCGGAGCGGAGGGACCCTACGAGCAGTACTTC

size: .
D: TRBD1
V: TRBV19
J: TRBJ2-2
CDR3: CASSLGGADTGELFF
DNA: TGTGCCAGTAGTTTAGGGGGCGCAGACACCGGGGAGCTGTTTTTT

size: .
D: TRBD1
V: TRBV28
J: TRBJ2-7
CDR3: CASSTPGQGTYEQYF
DNA: TGTGCCAGCAGTACCCCGGGACAGGGAACCTACGAGCAGTACTTC

size: few
D: TRBD1
V: TRBV6-6
J: TRBJ1-4
CDR3: CASSPDRVNEKLFF
DNA: TGTGCCAGCAGTCCGGACAGGGTAAATGAAAAACTGTTTTTT

size: .
D: .
V: TRBV20-1
J: TRBJ1-1
CDR3: CIPGWNTEAFF
DNA: TGCATTCCAGGTTGGAACACTGAAGCTTTCTTT

size: .
D: TRBD2
V: TRBV6-5
J: TRBJ2-7
CDR3: CASTSGGAYEQYF
DNA: TGTGCCAGCACCTCCGGGGGGGCCTACGAGCAGTACTTC

size: .
D: .
V: TRBV5-5
J: TRBJ1-5
CDR3: CASSLAANRNQPQHF
DNA: TGTGCCAGCAGCTTAGCGGCGAATCGGAATCAGCCCCAGCATTTT

size: .
D: .
V: TRBV27
J: TRBJ2-1
CDR3: CASSLGLDNEQFF
DNA: TGTGCCAGCAGTTTAGGATTGGACAATGAGCAGTTCTTC

size: .
D: TRBD2
V: TRBV7-9
J: TRBJ2-7
CDR3: CASSNSGRAQLRGYEQYF
DNA: TGTGCCAGCAGCAATAGCGGGAGGGCCCAACTTCGGGGCTACGAGCAGTACTTC

size: .
D: TRBD1
V: TRBV15
J: TRBJ1-5
CDR3: CATSRRPGQGEQPQHF
DNA: TGTGCCACCAGCAGAAGACCGGGACAGGGGGAACAGCCCCAGCATTTT

size: .
D: .
V: TRBV6-5
J: TRBJ2-2
CDR3: CASSYSGGETGELFF
DNA: TGTGCCAGCAGTTACTCGGGCGGAGAAACCGGGGAGCTGTTTTTT

size: .
D: .
V: TRBV4-2
J: TRBJ2-7
CDR3: CASSQDSKDEQYF
DNA: TGTGCCAGCAGCCAAGATAGTAAGGACGAGCAGTACTTC

size: .
D: .
V: TRBV7-9
J: TRBJ2-5
CDR3: CASSLGVQGTQETQYF
DNA: TGTGCCAGCAGCTTAGGTGTACAGGGCACCCAAGAGACCCAGTACTTC

size: .
D: TRBD2
V: TRBV29-1
J: TRBJ2-3
CDR3: CSVVRGEGDTQYF
DNA: TGCAGCGTTGTAAGAGGGGAGGGCGATACGCAGTATTTT

size: .
D: .
V: TRBV19
J: TRBJ2-1
CDR3: CASSQGLSNEQFF
DNA: TGTGCCAGTAGTCAGGGACTCAGCAATGAGCAGTTCTTC

size: once
D: .
V: TRBV3-1/TRBV3-2
J: TRBJ1-1
CDR3: CASSARGVPEAFF
DNA: TGTGCCAGCAGCGCCCGCGGGGTACCTGAAGCTTTCTTT

size: .
D: .
V: TRBV20-1
J: TRBJ1-5
CDR3: CSASIRADNMVSNQPQHF
DNA: TGCAGTGCTAGTATTAGGGCAGATAATATGGTGAGCAATCAGCCCCAGCATTTT

size: .
D: .
V: TRBV3-1/TRBV3-2
J: TRBJ2-2
CDR3: CASIALGGELFF
DNA: TGTGCCAGCATAGCCTTGGGCGGGGAGCTGTTTTTT

size: .
D: .
V: TRBV19
J: TRBJ1-5
CDR3: CASITPGTNQPQHF
DNA: TGTGCCAGTATTACACCGGGGACCAATCAGCCCCAGCATTTT

size: few
D: TRBD1
V: TRBV5-1
J: TRBJ2-7
CDR3: CASSLPGQGYEQYF
DNA: TGCGCCAGCAGCTTACCGGGACAGGGGTACGAGCAGTACTTC

size: .
D: TRBD1
V: TRBV27
J: TRBJ2-1
CDR3: CASRRMGQGTYNEQFF
DNA: TGTGCCAGCAGACGAATGGGACAGGGGACCTACAATGAGCAGTTCTTC

size: .
D: .
V: TRBV7-6
J: TRBJ2-5
CDR3: CASSFSSGIQETQYF
DNA: TGTGCCAGCAGCTTTAGTTCAGGGATCCAAGAGACCCAGTACTTC

size: .
D: TRBD2
V: TRBV4-1
J: TRBJ2-1
CDR3: CASSRLAGFLYNEQFF
DNA: TGCGCCAGCAGCCGACTAGCGGGATTTCTCTACAATGAGCAGTTCTTC

size: .
D: TRBD1
V: TRBV4-1
J: TRBJ2-1
CDR3: CASSPPGGWDNEQFF
DNA: TGCGCCAGCAGCCCACCAGGGGGCTGGGACAATGAGCAGTTCTTC

size: .
D: .
V: TRBV7-2
J: TRBJ2-1
CDR3: CASSLNPRGNNEQFF
DNA: TGTGCCAGCAGCTTAAACCCCCGAGGGAACAATGAGCAGTTCTTC

size: .
D: TRBD2
V: TRBV15
J: TRBJ2-3
CDR3: CATSRVRGGGTDTQYF
DNA: TGTGCCACCAGCAGAGTACGGGGGGGAGGGACAGATACGCAGTATTTT